The 20 T cell receptor beta chains in this list originate from one sample, sequenced in a study of OX40 agonist ivuxolimab in advanced cancers. TCRdb keeps only in-frame clones here, not all; method: immunoSEQ multiplex PCR. In the table there are tens of thousands of clones, approximately 91% of which are singletons. The specimen comprised CD4+ or CD8+ T cells sorted from blood, sampled in a trial of the OX40 agonist ivuxolimab. The receptors stem from an adult with an advanced solid tumor such as melanoma, head and neck, liver or kidney cancer.

The chain employs TRBV11-2 and TRBJ2-5, with D tentatively TRBD1 or TRBD2 (6 bases each). Near its end, the DNA agrees better with TRBJ2-7, so the J call may be wrong. Germline loops: CDR1 SGHAT, CDR2 FQNNGV. The CDR3 has 15 amino acids. The CDR3 region is CASSLDSRGPYEQYF. DNA for the CDR3: TGTGCCAGCAGCTTAGACAGCCGGGGGCCCTACGAGCAGTACTTC.

This chain connects TRBV7-2 to TRBJ2-1; D uncertain. This CDR3 comprises 12 residues. Germline CDR1 and CDR2: SGHTA and FQGNSA. V gave up 5 bases and J gave up 8 bases, with 10 bases separating them. The CDR3 nucleotides read TGTGCCAGCAGCGGGTTTGTCCATGAGCAGTTCTTC. Translated, it gives CASSGFVHEQFF. The full variable domain, rest sourced from reference TRBV7-2 and TRBJ2-1, is GAGVSQSPSNKVTEKGKDVELRCDPISGHTALYWYRQSLGQGLEFLIYFQGNSAPDKSGLPSDRFSAERTGGSVSTLTIQRTQQEDSAVYLCASSGFVHEQFFGPGTRLTVL.

The gene calls are TRBV5-1 and TRBJ2-3; D is perhaps TRBD1 (6 bases). The germline CDR1 and CDR2 sequences are SGHRS and YFSETQ. The CDR3 loop spans 16 amino acids. Trimming removed 4 bases from V and 3 bases from J, with 18 bases in between. The DNA of the CDR3 is TGCGCCAGCAGCCGTCGACAGGTATCGGGAACAGATACGCAGTATTTT. Translating gives CASSRRQVSGTDTQYF.

V gene TRBV19 combines with J gene TRBJ1-2; D is perhaps TRBD1 (5 bases). In germline, CDR1 is LNHDA, CDR2 SQIVND (reference sequence). V was clipped by 0 bases and J by 4 bases, with 18 bases between them. This CDR3 is built from 17 residues. CDR3 sequence reads: CASSIDSRFAGGYGYTF. Here the CDR3 DNA reads TGTGCCAGTAGTATAGATTCGAGGTTCGCGGGGGGCTATGGCTACACCTTC. The whole variable domain, filled in from reference TRBV19 and TRBJ1-2, reads DGGITQSPKYLFRKEGQNVTLSCEQNLNHDAMYWYRQDPGQGLRLIYYSQIVNDFQKGDIAEGYSVSREKKESFPLTVTSAQKNPTAFYLCASSIDSRFAGGYGYTFGSGTRLTVV.

This clone was detected only once. This same CDR3 is encoded by further DNA sequences in the sample. The rearrangement uses TRBV5-6 and TRBJ1-1; D not certain. Trimming removed 1 base from V and 4 bases from J, with 11 bases in between. Germline CDR1 SGHDT, CDR2 YYEEEE. The CDR3 is 14 residues long. The CDR3 spells CASSLQGFSTEAFF. As DNA, the CDR3 is TGTGCCAGCAGCTTGCAAGGGTTTTCCACTGAAGCTTTCTTT.

For the CDR3, the DNA is TGTGCCAGCAGCTTGCAGGGTGGGGCGTACGAGCAGTACTTC. Translated, it gives CASSLQGGAYEQYF. The rearrangement uses TRBV7-8 and TRBJ2-7, with D possibly being TRBD1 (5 bases). Trimming stripped 3 bases from V and 4 bases from J, with 13 bases between. CDR1 is SGHVS, CDR2 FQNEAQ, per germline. The CDR3 is 14 amino acids. Based on the CDR3 plus reference TRBV7-8 and TRBJ2-7, the full variable domain is GAGVSQSPRYKVAKRGQDVALRCDPISGHVSLFWYQQALGQGPEFLTYFQNEAQLDKSGLPSDRFFAERPEGSVSTLKIQRTQQEDSAVYLCASSLQGGAYEQYFGPGTRLTVT.

The chain combines TRBV18 with TRBJ2-1, with D maybe TRBD1 (7 bases). Germline V gene lookup returns CDR1 KGHSH and CDR2 LQKENI. Trimming cost V 3 bases and J 5 bases, with 17 bases left between them. This CDR3 is built from 16 residues. CDR3 amino acids: CASSPLGQGGHNEQFF. The DNA for the CDR3 is TGTGCCAGCTCACCCCTGGGCCAGGGGGGTCACAATGAGCAGTTCTTC.

V and J are TRBV28 and TRBJ1-5, with 9 bases fitting TRBD1. J lost 7 bases, V lost 5 bases, and 6 bases had no gene match. Looked up from germline, CDR1 is MDHEN and CDR2 is SYDVKM. The CDR3 sequence is 14 residues long. Written as DNA, the CDR3 is TGTGCCAGCAGTCCGGGACAGGGTGGCCAGCCCCAGCATTTT. It codes for CASSPGQGGQPQHF.

This clone was seen a single time. The rearrangement joins TRBV5-4 to TRBJ2-3, with 7 bases matching TRBD1. Germline CDR1 SGHNT, CDR2 YYREEE (reference sequence). The J segment lost 1 base and the V segment lost 6 bases, leaving 5 bases of the junction unmatched. The CDR3 runs to 14 residues. CDR3 DNA sequence: TGTGCCAGCACCCTAGACAGGGGCACAGATACGCAGTATTTT. Its protein product is CASTLDRGTDTQYF. Together with reference TRBV5-4 and TRBJ2-3, the CDR3 gives the full variable domain: ETGVTQSPTHLIKTRGQQVTLRCSSQSGHNTVSWYQQALGQGPQFIFQYYREEENGRGNFPPRFSGLQFPNYSSELNVNALELDDSALYLCASTLDRGTDTQYFGPGTRLTVL.

The CDR3 DNA reads TGTGCCAGTAGTTATAACTATGGCTACACCTTC. Its translation is CASSYNYGYTF. The rearrangement links TRBV19 to TRBJ1-2; D uncertain. The CDR3 contains 11 residues. Trimming left V 5 bases short and J 1 base short, with 2 bases between. The germline V gene has CDR1 LNHDA and CDR2 SQIVND (reference sequence).

This clone was counted once. The rearrangement links TRBV9 to TRBJ2-3; D is ambiguous. There are 12 residues in the CDR3. Trimming took 3 bases from V and 3 from J, leaving 5 bases between them. The V gene's germline CDR1 is SGDLS and CDR2 YYNGEE. The CDR3 region is CASSAQTDTQYF. DNA of the CDR3: TGTGCCAGCAGCGCTCAGACAGATACGCAGTATTTT.

The rearrangement joins TRBV7-9 to TRBJ2-3; no clear D. Germline CDR1 is SEHNR and CDR2 is FQNEAQ (reference sequence). The V gene lost 11 bases and the J gene lost 5 bases, with 17 bases spanning the gap. The CDR3 contains 13 residues. This chain's CDR3 is CALDFGSVDTQYF. The CDR3 nucleotides are TGTGCCCTAGATTTTGGGTCGGTAGATACGCAGTATTTT.

The chain is built from TRBV19 and TRBJ2-1, with TRBD2 matching 15 bases. The CDR3 contains 13 residues. V lost 10 bases and J lost 8; bases outside the gene matches: 3. Germline loops: CDR1 LNHDA, CDR2 SQIVND (reference sequence). CDR3 protein: CATRTSGRDEQFF. CDR3 nucleotides: TGTGCCACAAGGACTAGCGGGAGGGATGAGCAGTTCTTC.

This clone was recorded only once. The genes are TRBV12-5 and TRBJ2-7; a weak D match, TRBD1 (6 bases). The CDR3 is 20 residues long. V lost 5 bases and J 3 bases, leaving 32 bases between the germline ends. The germline V gene encodes CDR1 LGHNT and CDR2 FRNRAP. In DNA form, the CDR3 reads TGTGCTAGTGGTACTCCCCAGGTAAGAGGGAAAAGACAGGAGCTCTACGAGCAGTACTTC. Translated, it gives CASGTPQVRGKRQELYEQYF. Full variable domain (outside the CDR3, taken from reference TRBV12-5 and TRBJ2-7): DARVTQTPRHKVTEMGQEVTMRCQPILGHNTVFWYRQTMMQGLELLAYFRNRAPLDDSGMPKDRFSAEMPDATLATLKIQPSEPRDSAVYFCASGTPQVRGKRQELYEQYFGPGTRLTVT.

This clone was detected a few times. J is TRBJ1-5 and V is TRBV27; D is unresolved. With 4 bases removed from V and 10 bases from J, the gap between germline ends came to 14 bases. The CDR3 runs 13 residues. Germline-derived CDR1 and CDR2 are MNHEY and SMNVEV (reference sequence). CDR3 coding DNA: TGTGCCAGCAGTTGGGCCAGCGGGCGACCCCAGCATTTT. It specifies CASSWASGRPQHF.

The rearrangement joins TRBV4-2 to TRBJ2-2, with 11 bases that match TRBD2. This CDR3 has 16 residues. Germline lookup yields CDR1 LGHNA and CDR2 YNFKEQ. Losses at the gene ends were 0 bases for V and 7 bases for J; bases not matched to a gene: 4. The CDR3 DNA reads as TGTGCCAGCAGCCAAGAACTAGCGGGAGTTGGCGGGGAGCTGTTTTTT. This translates into CASSQELAGVGGELFF.

CDR3 amino acids: CASSLSGGIPTGELFF. DNA for the CDR3: TGTGCCAGCAGTTTATCGGGCGGGATCCCGACCGGGGAGCTGTTTTTT. The chain has TRBV27 and TRBJ2-2; tentative D call: TRBD2 (6 bases). The V gene lost 0 bases and the J gene lost 5 bases, with 13 bases spanning the gap. The CDR3 has 16 amino acids. Germline V gene sequence: CDR1 MNHEY, CDR2 SMNVEV (reference sequence).

V usage is TRBV27 and J usage is TRBJ1-4; no clear D gene. This CDR3 comprises 14 residues. The germline V gene encodes CDR1 MNHEY and CDR2 SMNVEV (reference sequence). Trimming cost V 3 bases and J 5 bases, with 10 bases left between them. CDR3 sequence (DNA): TGTGCCAGCAGTTTTCTATCCGGGAATGAAAAACTGTTTTTT. Amino acid sequence: CASSFLSGNEKLFF.

The V call is TRBV10-3, the J call TRBJ2-5; 11 bases align to TRBD2. V shed 4 bases, J shed 5 bases, and the junction held 6 bases outside the gene matches. Germline V gene data show CDR1 as ENHRY and CDR2 as SYGVKD. The CDR3 contains 15 residues. The CDR3 sequence is CAISGGLAGGETQYF. In DNA, the CDR3 is TGTGCCATCAGTGGAGGACTAGCGGGTGGTGAGACCCAGTACTTC.

The chain is built from TRBV27 and TRBJ2-7; 7 nucleotides agree with TRBD1. Germline V lookup: CDR1 MNHEY, CDR2 SMNVEV (reference sequence). Unmatched junction bases numbered 11, after V lost 5 bases and J lost 4 bases. The CDR3 loop spans 15 amino acids. CDR3 nucleotides: TGTGCCAGCAGTCCCTTTTGGACAGGACCTTACGAGCAGTACTTC. As protein: CASSPFWTGPYEQYF.